This T cell receptor (beta chain) appears in the sequencing data of a study of CD8 T cells in Susac syndrome. Across the whole study: When blood was drawn, the patients with Susac syndrome were therapy-naive, on corticosteroids, or on intravenous immunoglobulin alone.

This clonotype was recorded once. Its antigen remains unknown. Random hexamers were used to reverse transcribe the RNA input (roughly 0.5 to 1 ug). Amplification of TCR beta CDR3 used immunoSEQ multiplex PCR across 54 Vbeta and 13 Jbeta. TCRdb reprocessed the immunoSEQ multiplex PCR reads with MiXCR, giving one entry per CDR3 protein. The table records roughly 130,000 distinct CDR3 sequences, roughly 95% of them present only once. Study observations and caveats: It was acknowledged in the study that its TCR sequencing and HLA analysis involved a relatively small number of individuals. The CD4+ T cell repertoires from Susac syndrome exhibited no clonal expansion.

Sequenced sample: CD4+ T cells from PBMCs. This TCR came from a human donor with Susac syndrome.

For the CDR3, the DNA is TGCAGCGTTGGCGGGACAGGGGGCGGTGTGAATGAAAAACTGTTTTTT. It is translated as CSVGGTGGGVNEKLFF. The rearrangement uses TRBV29-1 and TRBJ1-4; 12 nucleotides align to TRBD1. The ends lost 4 bases at V and 5 bases at J; junction bases unmatched: 8. The CDR3 sequence is 16 residues long. Per the germline V gene, CDR1 is SQVTM and CDR2 is ANQGSEA.